This entry is about one T cell receptor beta chain. This sample is drawn from a study of blood T cell repertoires in COVID-19. Study details: COVID-19 samples, acute and convalescent, were from the United States, Italy and Spain. PBMCs, B-cell-depleted T cells, or T cells provided the cDNA or gDNA that made up the material.

V shed 3 bases and J shed 9 bases, with 12 bases lying between them. CDR1 is LNHDA, CDR2 SQIVND, per germline (reference sequence). The CDR3 contains 13 residues. The method was immunoSEQ multiplex PCR; TCRdb's version includes in-frame clones alone and lacks a portion of them. The repertoire holds fewer than 180,000 clones, with 80% to 90% as singletons. The material sequenced was peripheral blood. The sequence derives from a man in his 70s with acute or convalescent COVID-19. V gene TRBV19 combines with J gene TRBJ2-1, with TRBD2 as a possible D gene (5 bases). CDR3 loop: CASSIKLGVEQFF. CDR3 coding DNA: TGTGCCAGTAGTATCAAGTTGGGAGTTGAGCAGTTCTTC.